These 28 T cell receptor beta chains were sequenced from one sample in a study of early T cells in non-severe SARS-CoV-2 infection. TCRdb used MiXCR to reprocess the 5' RACE reads, holding one entry per CDR3 protein. Of roughly 75,000 distinct CDR3 sequences in the sample, 8.5% to 10% were seen once. Sequenced: whole blood. The receptors were sampled from an adult who was a healthcare worker with PCR-confirmed SARS-CoV-2 infection or an uninfected control (not recorded which).

The gene calls are TRBV6-4 and TRBJ1-6; D is uncertain. The CDR3 runs to 13 residues. The V gene's germline CDR1 is MRHNA and CDR2 SNTAGT. Trimming took 2 bases from V and 10 from J, leaving 9 bases between them. CDR3 sequence (DNA): TGTGCCAGCAGTGACAACAGTCGATCACCCCTCCACTTT. It specifies CASSDNSRSPLHF.

Turning to this clonotype: A read error may be the cause here, since a much bigger clone is one base away. The V and J genes are TRBV2 and TRBJ1-2; D call uncertain. In germline, CDR1 is SNHLY, CDR2 FYNNEI. The CDR3 covers 10 residues. The germline V and J ends were trimmed by 3 bases and 7 bases, with 3 bases remaining between them. The CDR3 protein is CASSDSGYTF. CDR3 bases: TGTGCCAGCAGTGATAGTGGCTACACCTTC. The entire variable domain, with the rest obtained from reference TRBV2 and TRBJ1-2, is as follows: EPEVTQTPSHQVTQMGQEVILRCVPISNHLYFYWYRQILGQKVEFLVSFYNNEISEKSEIFDDQFSVERPDGSNFTLKIRSTKLEDSAMYFCASSDSGYTFGSGTRLTVV.

This clonotype came up a few times. V usage is TRBV29-1 and J usage is TRBJ2-1; 9 bases agree with TRBD1. The ends lost 6 bases at V and 5 bases at J; junction bases unmatched: 5. This CDR3 has 13 amino acids. The germline V gene encodes CDR1 SQVTM and CDR2 ANQGSEA. The CDR3 spells CSVLNRGHNEQFF. The CDR3, as DNA: TGCAGCGTCCTAAACAGGGGGCACAATGAGCAGTTCTTC.

This clonotype was detected many times. The chain joins TRBV6-5 to TRBJ2-1; possible D gene TRBD1, 6 bases. The CDR3 totals 13 residues. The germline gives CDR1 MNHEY, CDR2 SVGAGI. V was shortened by 2 bases and J by 8 bases, with 10 bases between the two germline ends. The DNA for the CDR3 is TGTGCCAGCAGTTACGCCCACAGGGATGAGCAGTTCTTC. Encoded protein: CASSYAHRDEQFF.

This clonotype has at least ten counts. The chain joins TRBV6-6 to TRBJ2-5; D is unclear. Trimming stripped 2 bases from V and 0 bases from J, with 7 bases between. Germline CDR1 MNHNY, CDR2 SVGAGI (reference sequence). There are 14 residues in the CDR3. CDR3 DNA sequence: TGTGCCAGCAGTTACGACGGGTACCAAGAGACCCAGTACTTC. This gives the protein CASSYDGYQETQYF.

The chain is built from TRBV19 and TRBJ2-1; unclear D gene. CDR1 and CDR2 from the germline V gene are LNHDA and SQIVND (reference sequence). The CDR3 has 11 amino acids. V lost 9 bases, J lost 8 bases, and 11 bases lay in between. CDR3 DNA: TGTGCCAGCTCCTCTCTGCATGAGCAGTTCTTC. Protein: CASSSLHEQFF. The full variable domain, rest sourced from reference TRBV19 and TRBJ2-1, is DGGITQSPKYLFRKEGQNVTLSCEQNLNHDAMYWYRQDPGQGLRLIYYSQIVNDFQKGDIAEGYSVSREKKESFPLTVTSAQKNPTAFYLCASSSLHEQFFGPGTRLTVL.

This clonotype appeared many times. One end of the junction fails to match germline, which may point to a read error. The chain links TRBV20-1 to TRBJ2-1; tentative D call: TRBD2 (5 bases). The CDR3 runs to 14 residues. Germline values: CDR1 DFQATT, CDR2 SNEGSKA (reference sequence). This CDR3 is CSARGQRIHNEQFF. The CDR3, as DNA: TGCAGTGCCAGAGGCCAGCGGATTCACAATGAGCAGTTCTTC.

This clonotype has just a few counts. The V call is TRBV10-3, the J call TRBJ2-3; possibly TRBD2 for D (6 bases). Germline CDR1 reads ENHRY; CDR2 reads SYGVKD. Trimming left V 8 bases short and J 0 bases short, with 15 bases between. CDR3 size: 15 residues. For the CDR3, the DNA is TGTGCCATCCGAGCCATGGGGACTAGCACAGATACGCAGTATTTT. This sequence encodes CAIRAMGTSTDTQYF.

There are many counts of this clonotype. The genes are TRBV4-1 and TRBJ2-4; 10 bases agree with TRBD2. J gave up 0 bases and V 2 bases, and 4 bases lay outside the gene matches. Germline CDR1 MGHRA, CDR2 YSYEKL. This CDR3 is built from 17 residues. Written as DNA, the CDR3 is TGCGCCAGCAGCCAAACTAGCGGGATTCTAGCCAAAAACATTCAGTACTTC. This translates into CASSQTSGILAKNIQYF.

This clonotype was detected many times. The genes are TRBV6-5 and TRBJ2-3, with D perhaps matching TRBD1 (6 bases). Trimming cost V 6 bases and J 10 bases, with 23 bases left between them. CDR1 and CDR2 (germline): MNHEY, SVGAGI. The CDR3 has 15 amino acids. Written as DNA, the CDR3 is TGTGCCAGCAGCCCCCGACAGGTCGCACCCTACCCGCAGTATTTT. Its translation is CASSPRQVAPYPQYF.

In the case of this clonotype: A clone one base away is much larger, so this may be a read error. The V gene is TRBV28, the J gene TRBJ2-1; the D gene is possibly TRBD2 (6 bases). V lost 6 bases and J lost 4, with 16 bases in between. The germline V gene encodes CDR1 MDHEN and CDR2 SYDVKM. CDR3 size: 15 residues. The DNA for the CDR3 is TGTGCCAGCAGATCCGGGGCTAGCGAGTACAATGAGCAGTTCTTC. Encoded protein: CASRSGASEYNEQFF.

Many counts were recorded for this clonotype. The rearrangement joins TRBV5-1 to TRBJ2-7; TRBD1 is a possible D gene (6 bases). Germline assignment: CDR1 SGHRS and CDR2 YFSETQ. V shed 6 bases and J shed 0 bases, with 13 bases lying between them. The CDR3 totals 14 residues. The DNA for the CDR3 is TGCGCCAGCACCCGAGGGGACACCTCCTACGAGCAGTACTTC. Its protein product is CASTRGDTSYEQYF.

This clonotype appeared many times. CDR3 nucleotides: TGCGCCAGCAGTGAGCGGCAGTACACAGATACGCAGTATTTT. It yields the protein CASSERQYTDTQYF. The rearrangement joins TRBV10-1 to TRBJ2-3; D unresolved. This CDR3 has 14 amino acids. V gave up 2 bases and J gave up 2 bases, with 8 bases separating them. Germline V gene data show CDR1 as WNHNN and CDR2 as SYGVQD (reference sequence).

The gene calls are TRBV19 and TRBJ2-2, with 9 positions matching TRBD2. The V and J ends lost 3 bases and 2 bases, in that order; junction bases with no gene match: 4. Germline CDR1 is LNHDA and CDR2 is SQIVND (reference sequence). The CDR3 is 16 amino acids. This chain's CDR3 is CASSIGTSINTGELFF. As DNA, the CDR3 is TGTGCCAGTAGTATTGGGACTAGCATAAACACCGGGGAGCTGTTTTTT.

This clonotype was counted a few times. The chain recombines TRBV5-1 with TRBJ2-1; a possible D gene is TRBD2 (6 bases). The germline V gene encodes CDR1 SGHRS and CDR2 YFSETQ. Trimming left V 2 bases short and J 3 bases short, with 12 bases between. The CDR3 has 15 amino acids. The CDR3 region has the DNA TGCGCCAGCAGCTTCTCGGACGGGAGCTACAATGAGCAGTTCTTC. This codes for CASSFSDGSYNEQFF. Full variable domain (rest looked up from reference TRBV5-1 and TRBJ2-1): KAGVTQTPRYLIKTRGQQVTLSCSPISGHRSVSWYQQTPGQGLQFLFEYFSETQRNKGNFPGRFSGRQFSNSRSEMNVSTLELGDSALYLCASSFSDGSYNEQFFGPGTRLTVL.

This clonotype was found many times. V gene TRBV20-1 combines with J gene TRBJ1-3; no definite D call. The germline V gene encodes CDR1 DFQATT and CDR2 SNEGSKA (reference sequence). V lost 3 bases, J lost 2 bases, and 8 bases lay in between. The CDR3 totals 13 residues. This CDR3 is CSARSLAGNTIYF. The CDR3 bases are TGCAGTGCTAGGTCATTGGCTGGAAACACCATATATTTT.

This sequence joins TRBV20-1 and TRBJ1-3; a weak D match, TRBD1 (5 bases). The germline V gene has CDR1 DFQATT and CDR2 SNEGSKA (reference sequence). Trimming stripped 0 bases from V and 4 bases from J, with 10 bases between. This CDR3 spans 14 amino acids. The CDR3 coding sequence is TGCAGTGCTAGAGATCGACAGAGAGGAAACACCATATATTTT. It translates to CSARDRQRGNTIYF.

This clonotype was recorded at least ten times. The chain couples TRBV25-1 to TRBJ2-7; D is ambiguous. CDR3 length: 11 residues. V lost 5 bases to trimming and J lost 6 bases, with 8 bases between them. CDR1 and CDR2 (germline): MGHDK, SYGVNS. The CDR3, as DNA: TGTGCCAGCAGTCTGACACGCGAGCAGTACTTC. This sequence encodes CASSLTREQYF.

In the case of this clonotype: A much larger clone is a single base away; this may be a read error. The J gene is TRBJ1-1, the V gene TRBV6-6; D remains ambiguous. Germline lookup yields CDR1 MNHNY and CDR2 SVGAGI (reference sequence). CDR3 length: 17 amino acids. CDR3 nucleotides: TGTGTCAGCAGTTACGGGCTGTGGACCACCGGAGCCACTGAAGCTTTCTTT. Encoded protein: CVSSYGLWTTGATEAFF.

This clonotype was seen more than once but under ten times. The chain employs TRBV4-2 and TRBJ2-7; TRBD1 matches 10 bases. With 4 bases clipped from V and 5 bases from J, the junction kept 8 bases outside the gene matches. Germline CDR1 is LGHNA and CDR2 is YNFKEQ. The CDR3 sequence is 15 residues long. The CDR3 DNA reads TGTGCCAGCAGCCCGACAGGGGGCAGCTTGGACGAGCAGTACTTC. It specifies CASSPTGGSLDEQYF.

This clonotype appeared once. This chain links TRBV7-7 with TRBJ2-7, with D possibly being TRBD2 (6 bases). The V and J ends lost 3 bases and 2 bases respectively, with 14 bases between them. Germline loops: CDR1 SSHAT, CDR2 FNYEAQ (reference sequence). This CDR3 is built from 15 residues. DNA for the CDR3: TGTGCCAGCAGCTTGGGCGAAGGGGAGGCCTACGAGCAGTACTTC. This gives the protein CASSLGEGEAYEQYF.

Many counts were recorded for this clonotype. The chain employs TRBV18 and TRBJ2-7; 11 bases line up with TRBD2. Per the germline V gene, CDR1 is KGHSH and CDR2 is LQKENI. The CDR3 length is 15 residues. V trimming: 3 bases; J trimming: 3 bases; junction bases outside the gene matches: 4. The CDR3 nucleotides are TGTGCCAGCTCACCGGGACTAGCGGAAATCTACGAGCAGTACTTC. Encoded protein: CASSPGLAEIYEQYF.

This clonotype showed up just a few times. V usage is TRBV3-1 and J usage is TRBJ2-7; 9 bases match TRBD2. The CDR3 is made up of 17 amino acids. The germline V gene has CDR1 LGHDT and CDR2 YNNKEL (reference sequence). The V gene end was trimmed by 4 bases and the J gene end by 4 bases; junction bases not matched to a gene: 14. The CDR3 sequence is CASSPGAGAGGWYEQYF. CDR3 DNA: TGTGCCAGCAGCCCAGGGGCAGGAGCGGGAGGATGGTACGAGCAGTACTTC.

At least ten counts were recorded for this clonotype. The chain has TRBV11-2 and TRBJ2-2; maybe TRBD2 (5 bases). Germline V lookup: CDR1 SGHAT, CDR2 FQNNGV. The CDR3 is 14 residues long. Trimming left V 5 bases short and J 4 bases short, with 11 bases between. The CDR3 region has the DNA TGTGCCAGCAGCCTCTTGGGGAGCACCGGGGAGCTGTTTTTT. It translates to CASSLLGSTGELFF.

There are many counts of this clonotype. This chain joins TRBV2 and TRBJ1-2, with TRBD1 as a possible D gene (5 bases). Trimming removed 6 bases at V and 6 bases at J, with 14 bases between. This CDR3 has 13 residues. Germline V gene data show CDR1 as SNHLY and CDR2 as FYNNEI. The CDR3 loop is CASRWQGTDGYTF. CDR3 nucleotide sequence: TGTGCCAGCAGGTGGCAAGGGACGGATGGCTACACCTTC.

This clonotype was seen many times. CDR3 DNA: TGTGCCAGCAGTACCTCGACTAGCGGGACCAGTGTAGATACGCAGTATTTT. Its translation: CASSTSTSGTSVDTQYF. The chain recombines TRBV28 with TRBJ2-3; 11 bases match TRBD2. Germline V CDR1 and CDR2: MDHEN, SYDVKM. The CDR3 extends over 17 amino acids. Trimming at V came to 5 bases and at J to 5 bases, leaving 12 bases not matched to a gene.

This clonotype has more than one count but fewer than ten. The CDR3 is CARPDRVYSPLHF. CDR3 DNA sequence: TGTGCCCGCCCTGACCGAGTTTATTCACCCCTCCACTTT. The chain uses TRBV6-9 and TRBJ1-6; no clear D gene. V shed 11 bases and J shed 8 bases, with 16 bases lying between them. The CDR3 covers 13 residues. Germline lookup yields CDR1 MNHGY and CDR2 SVAAGI.

This clonotype occurred many times. This chain joins TRBV6-6 and TRBJ2-2, with TRBD2 identical over 15 bases. CDR3 length equals 16 residues. In germline, CDR1 is MNHNY, CDR2 SVGAGI (reference sequence). With 5 bases clipped from V and 5 bases from J, the junction kept 3 bases outside the gene matches. CDR3 coding DNA: TGTGCCAGCAGTGGGACTAGCGGGAGGAGGACCGGGGAGCTGTTTTTT. Protein product: CASSGTSGRRTGELFF.